This T cell receptor (beta chain) emerged from a study of prognosis after radiotherapy for stage I lung cancer. This clonotype was detected many times. The authors amplified TCR beta CDR3 from genomic DNA using two-round multiplex PCR. Every TRBV and TRBJ gene had its own specific primer in first-round PCR. TCRdb independently ran MiXCR on the multiplex PCR reads; one entry per CDR3 protein. The sample consists of tens of thousands of distinct CDR3 sequences, around two fifths of them appearing once. Here the sequenced sample was PBMCs, taken before or after stereotactic body radiation therapy (not recorded which). This TCR derives from a donor over 45 with non-small cell lung cancer.

The CDR3 DNA reads as TGTGCCAGCAGTGCCCCGGGGACTTTCCTCAATGAGCAGTTCTTC. Encoded protein: CASSAPGTFLNEQFF. This rearrangement joins TRBV12-3 or TRBV12-4 to TRBJ2-1; D perhaps matches TRBD2 (6 bases). This CDR3 is 15 amino acids long. V was clipped by 5 bases and J by 6 bases, with 17 bases between them.